Listed here are 9 T cell receptor beta chains from one sample, sequenced in a study of tissue T cells after allogeneic stem cell transplantation. Assay: immunoSEQ multiplex PCR; the TCRdb copy retains only in-frame clones and omits some. The sample records roughly 5,000 clones, about 50% being singletons. Specified time point: mouse harvest day 7 after allogeneic transplant. Each mouse received 10^7 T-cell-depleted marrow cells plus 10^6 splenic CD5+ T cells by tail vein. Sequencing was carried out using skin. These receptors originate from a female BALB/c mouse given C57BL/6 T cells with graft-versus-host disease after an allogeneic hematopoietic cell transplant.

In its sample, this clone was seen a few times. The gene names here belong to mouse. The read ends 1 residue shy of where the CDR3 ends; the end is completed using the germline J gene. This chain uses TRBV26 with TRBJ1-3, with 8 positions matching TRBD1. The CDR3 is made up of 15 amino acids. Germline V gene lookup returns CDR1 KGHPV and CDR2 FQNQEV (reference sequence). Trimming took 3 bases from V and 0 from J; bases not matched to a gene: 1. The CDR3 region is CASSLDRGSGNTLYF. The covered CDR3 bases are TGTGCCAGCAGTCTCGACAGGGGTTCTGGAAATACGCTCTAT. Full variable domain (rest looked up from reference TRBV26 and TRBJ1-3): NSKVIQTPRYLVKGQGQKAKMRCIPEKGHPVVFWYQQNKNNEFKFLINFQNQEVLQQIDMTEKRFSAECPSNSPCSLEIQSSEAGDSALYLCASSLDRGSGNTLYFGEGSRLIVV.

Concerning this clone itself: Genes and germline are mouse. The CDR3 goes on 1 residue after the read ends, and that part is filled in from the germline J gene. The chain uses TRBV3 and TRBJ2-4; TRBD2 aligns across 10 bases. CDR3 size: 16 residues. V lost 5 bases, J lost 0 bases, and 5 bases stayed unmatched. Germline values: CDR1 SNHLY, CDR2 FYNGKV (reference sequence). The sequenced part of the CDR3 DNA is TGTGCCAGCAGCCCTGGACTGGGGGCTAGTCAAAACACCTTGTAC. Its protein product is CASSPGLGASQNTLY. The complete CDR3 protein is CASSPGLGASQNTLYF.

As for this clone: The gene names given are mouse names. The CDR3 bases that were read are TGTGCCAGCAGCCCGGGACTGGGGGGTAGTCAAAACACCTTGTAC. Its protein is CASSPGLGGSQNTLY. The CDR3 in its entirety is CASSPGLGGSQNTLYF. The J gene is TRBJ2-4, the V gene TRBV3, with TRBD2 matching over 12 bases. The sequence runs out 1 residue before the end of the CDR3; the remainder is reconstructed from the germline J gene. Unmatched junction bases numbered 3, after V lost 5 bases and J lost 0 bases. This CDR3 is built from 16 residues. Per germline, CDR1 SNHLY and CDR2 FYNGKV (reference sequence).

About this clone itself: Germline and genes: mouse. The CDR3 end lies 1 residue beyond the end of the read and is filled in from the germline J gene. The rearrangement links TRBV26 to TRBJ2-4; no reliable D call. CDR3 length equals 14 residues. Per the germline V gene, CDR1 is KGHPV and CDR2 is FQNQEV (reference sequence). V was clipped by 4 bases and J by 2 bases, with 10 bases between them. CDR3 DNA (partial): TGTGCCAGCAGTCCGAGAAGGGTTCAAAACACCTTGTAC. It codes for CASSPRRVQNTLY. In full, the CDR3 is CASSPRRVQNTLYF.

As for this clone: Gene names denote mouse genes. Read coverage stops 1 residue before the CDR3 terminus; the germline J gene supplies the remainder. The V gene is TRBV1, the J gene TRBJ2-2; D gene unclear. V shed 1 base and J shed 4 bases, with 4 bases lying between them. CDR3 length equals 13 residues. Looked up from germline, CDR1 is NSQYPW and CDR2 is LRSPGD (reference sequence). The CDR3 DNA, read in part, is TGCACCTGCAGTGCAGGGGGCACCGGGCAGCTCTAC. Translated: CTCSAGGTGQLY. The CDR3, in full, reads CTCSAGGTGQLYF.

Comments on this clone: Mouse germline and gene names are used. Read sequence stops 1 residue before the CDR3 end, and the germline J gene provides the missing end. The chain is built from TRBV26 and TRBJ2-1; 11 bases are shared with TRBD1. V shed 6 bases and J 4 bases; nucleotides not matched to a gene: 2. The CDR3 has 14 residues. Per germline, CDR1 KGHPV and CDR2 FQNQEV (reference sequence). The DNA read from the CDR3 is TGTGCCAGCAGGGGGACAGGGGGATATGCTGAGCAGTTC. This sequence encodes CASRGTGGYAEQF. The complete CDR3 sequence is CASRGTGGYAEQFF.

Comment on this clone: Gene names denote mouse genes. Coverage ceases 1 residue before the CDR3 finishes, and the germline J gene fills in the end. V is TRBV12-2 and J is TRBJ2-3; TRBD2 matches at 9 bases. V was clipped by 4 bases and J by 0 bases; unmatched bases: 7. The CDR3 extends over 16 amino acids. Looked up from germline, CDR1 is SGHLS and CDR2 is HYDKME. The CDR3 region is CASSRDWGPSAETLYF. CDR3 bases read: TGTGCCAGCTCCCGTGACTGGGGGCCTAGTGCAGAAACGCTGTAT.

Regarding this clone: Gene names are the mouse ones. The read terminates 1 residue ahead of where the CDR3 ends, so the germline J gene completes it. The rearrangement uses TRBV26 and TRBJ1-2; D call uncertain. Germline V gives CDR1 KGHPV, CDR2 FQNQEV (reference sequence). The CDR3 extends over 11 amino acids. V gave up 4 bases and J gave up 2 bases, with 2 bases separating them. The DNA read from the CDR3 is TGTGCCAGCAGTCGGAACTCCGACTACACC. It translates to CASSRNSDYT. The CDR3 in its entirety is CASSRNSDYTF.

Turning to this clone: Gene names denote mouse genes. The read ends 1 residue early relative to the CDR3; the germline J gene fills the gap. This chain joins TRBV13-2 and TRBJ1-3; tentatively, D is TRBD1 (5 bases). The length of the CDR3 is 14 residues. Trimming removed 5 bases at V and 0 bases at J, with 9 bases between. Per germline, CDR1 NNHNN and CDR2 SYGAGS (reference sequence). CDR3 bases read: TGTGCCAGCGGGGGGGGTAATTCTGGAAATACGCTCTAT. It encodes CASGGGNSGNTLY. The CDR3 as a whole reads CASGGGNSGNTLYF.